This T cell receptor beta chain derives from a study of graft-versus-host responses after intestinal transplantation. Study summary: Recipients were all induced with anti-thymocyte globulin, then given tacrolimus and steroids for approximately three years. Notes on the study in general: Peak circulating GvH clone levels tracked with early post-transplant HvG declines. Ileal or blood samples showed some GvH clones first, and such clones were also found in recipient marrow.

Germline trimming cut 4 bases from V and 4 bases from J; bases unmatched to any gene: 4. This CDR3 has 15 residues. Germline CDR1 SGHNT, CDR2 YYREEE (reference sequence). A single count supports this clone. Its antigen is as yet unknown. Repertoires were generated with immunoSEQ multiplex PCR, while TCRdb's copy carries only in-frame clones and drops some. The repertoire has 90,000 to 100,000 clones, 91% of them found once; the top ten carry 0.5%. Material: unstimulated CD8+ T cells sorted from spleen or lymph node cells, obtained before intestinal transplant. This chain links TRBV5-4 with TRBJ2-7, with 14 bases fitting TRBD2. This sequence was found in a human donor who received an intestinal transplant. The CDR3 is CASSAGTSGSYEQYF. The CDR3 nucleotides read TGTGCCAGCAGCGCCGGGACTAGCGGGAGTTACGAGCAGTACTTC.